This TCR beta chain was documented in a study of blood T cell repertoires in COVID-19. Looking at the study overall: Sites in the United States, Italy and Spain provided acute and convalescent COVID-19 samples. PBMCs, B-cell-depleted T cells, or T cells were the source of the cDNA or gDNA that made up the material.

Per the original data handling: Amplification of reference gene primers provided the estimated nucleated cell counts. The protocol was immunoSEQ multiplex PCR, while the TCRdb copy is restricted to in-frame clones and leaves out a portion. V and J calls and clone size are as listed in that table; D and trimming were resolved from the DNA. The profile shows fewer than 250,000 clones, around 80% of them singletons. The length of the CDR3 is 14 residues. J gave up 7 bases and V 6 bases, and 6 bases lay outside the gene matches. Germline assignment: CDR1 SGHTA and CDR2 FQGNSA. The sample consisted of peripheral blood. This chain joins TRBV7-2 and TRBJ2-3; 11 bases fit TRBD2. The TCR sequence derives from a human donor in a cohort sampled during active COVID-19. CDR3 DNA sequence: TGTGCCAGCAGTTCCGGGACTAGCGGATATACGCAGTATTTT. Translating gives CASSSGTSGYTQYF.